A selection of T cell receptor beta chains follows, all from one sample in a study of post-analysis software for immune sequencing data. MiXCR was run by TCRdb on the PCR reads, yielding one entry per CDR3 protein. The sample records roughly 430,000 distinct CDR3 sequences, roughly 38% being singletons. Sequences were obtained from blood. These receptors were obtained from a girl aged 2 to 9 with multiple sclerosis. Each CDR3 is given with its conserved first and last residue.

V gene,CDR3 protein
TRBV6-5,CASSYQGVLSYEQYF
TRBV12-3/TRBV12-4,CAGSFGHALGYGYTF
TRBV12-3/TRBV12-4,CASSPTGGKGYNEQFF
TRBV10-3,CAISETRTGTGGKDEQYF
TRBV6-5,CASSYSLTSPTDTQYF
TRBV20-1,CSANAGILRRETQYF
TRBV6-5,CASSKKGQGIYNEQYF
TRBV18,CASSPPEETQYF
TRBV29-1,CSAYQGAGEAFF
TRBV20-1,CSARDMGYMGWDEQYF
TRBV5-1,CASSPRQGPQETQYF
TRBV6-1,CASSQDGTYEQYF
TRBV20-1,CSARAMKGQNSNQPQHF
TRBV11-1,CASSFGTVQETQYF
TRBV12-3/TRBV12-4,CASSAGSGRVPIDTQYF
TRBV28,CASSTHGEETQYF
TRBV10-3,CAISEFGGPNEQFF
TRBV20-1,CSAFQGNYNEQFF
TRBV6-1,CASSVWGAGGDTQYF
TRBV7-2,CASSIRQGVYGYTF
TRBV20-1,CSASGTRLSYEQYF
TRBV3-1,CAGSQVSSEQYF
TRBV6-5,CVSSYFRGLGYEQYF
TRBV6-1,CASTLLAGGPGDEQFF
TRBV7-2,CASSLEVQRQETQYF
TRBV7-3,CASSSRTTKVDQPQHF
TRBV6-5,CASSYSLIQGAGYEQYF
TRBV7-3,CASSLASAGYNEQFF
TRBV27,CASSLQANSYEQYF
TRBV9,CASSVYRGPEETQYF
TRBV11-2,CASSSIGPSGEQYF
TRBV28,CASSPPGLAGSDTQYF
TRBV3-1,CASSQRQGGHGYTF
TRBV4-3,CASSRTTGNTGELFF
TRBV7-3,CANSLATGTDTEAFF
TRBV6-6,CASGDRAYNEQYF
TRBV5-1,CASSYGWDNSPLHF
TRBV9,CASSVDEGINEKLFF
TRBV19,CASSSLQTEQYF
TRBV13,CASSPPSDRNEQFF
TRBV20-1,CSARAQYEQYF
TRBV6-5,CASRRDRGREKLFF
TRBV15,CATSPRQGADTQYF
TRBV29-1,CSVEFTYTEAFF
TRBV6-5,CASGGAYQETQYF
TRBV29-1,CGVVVPAKNIQYF